The present TCR beta chain was sequenced within a study of cytomegalovirus exposure and HLA in healthy donors. Study-wide points: In vitro, three CMV-associated chains proved specific for CMV antigens. The study recorded 150 to 200 TCR beta chains that were cytomegalovirus-associated. Reports indicated that the classifier achieved high specificity and sensitivity in diagnosing cytomegalovirus status.

Separate from the 666-subject first cohort, the 120-subject validation cohort was the one that the donors belonged to. Comments on this clone: The antigen is unknown.

CDR3 length: 14 amino acids. V trimming: 2 bases; J trimming: 8 bases; junction bases outside the gene matches: 2. From germline, CDR1 is LGHNA and CDR2 YSLEER. The assay was immunoSEQ multiplex PCR, and TCRdb's table has in-frame clones only and misses some. This sample has about 140,000 clones, with roughly 88% found just once. Material: PBMCs. This receptor was taken from a young woman in good health and CMV-seropositive. The genes are TRBV4-3 and TRBJ2-1; 11 bases are a match to TRBD2. CDR3 protein: CASSQRTSGHEQFF. In nucleotides, the CDR3 is TGCGCCAGCAGCCAACGGACTAGCGGGCATGAGCAGTTCTTC.